This T cell receptor (beta chain) was identified during a study of T cell repertoires in aging, cancer and after chemotherapy. Amplification of TCR beta used genomic DNA extracted from peripheral blood. By its share, this clonotype is large. A mixed TRB-A/B primer pool amplified rearranged TRB by multiplex touch-down PCR. A single record per CDR3 protein comes from TCRdb applying MiXCR to the multiplex PCR reads. The profile shows under 900 distinct CDR3 sequences, about a fifth of them singletons. The clonotype comes from a human donor with a blood cancer. The material sequenced was blood.

The CDR3 DNA is TGTGCCAGCAGCTCGTACAGGGGGCACACAGATACGCAGTATTTT. This codes for CASSSYRGHTDTQYF. The chain combines TRBV5-4 with TRBJ2-3, with TRBD1 matching 9 bases. This CDR3 has 15 amino acids. Per the germline V gene, CDR1 is SGHNT and CDR2 is YYREEE (reference sequence). V lost 3 bases and J lost 2; bases outside the gene matches: 4.